This TCR beta chain derives from a study of chemoradiotherapy in HPV16-positive cancers. CDR1 and CDR2 from the germline V gene are SGHKS and YYEKEE (reference sequence). This CDR3 has 17 residues. Losses at the gene ends were 0 bases for V and 3 bases for J; bases not matched to a gene: 9. Clones were read by immunoSEQ multiplex PCR, and TCRdb kept only the in-frame ones, dropping some. The sample shows around 2,800 clones, about 90% of them seen only once. This receptor was obtained from a human donor with HPV-associated anogenital cancer. The rearrangement uses TRBV5-5 and TRBJ2-5; TRBD2 matches at 9 bases. Sequenced material: tumor tissue, taken from a patient who underwent chemoradiotherapy. The CDR3: CASSLEVTSGWEETQYF. Here the CDR3 DNA reads TGTGCCAGCAGCTTGGAAGTCACTAGCGGGTGGGAAGAGACCCAGTACTTC.